This T cell receptor beta chain appears in the sequencing data of a study of vaccination effects on CD4 cells after COVID-19. As for the study in general: The vaccine given was either BNT162b2 or mRNA-1273, in two doses.

Notes on this clone: The antigen is not known.

Method: immunoSEQ multiplex PCR; TCRdb's copy keeps in-frame clones and lacks some. The sample carries some 68,000 clones, roughly 75% recorded once. Germline lookup yields CDR1 GTSNPN and CDR2 SVGIG (reference sequence). The length of the CDR3 is 13 residues. Trimming cost V 4 bases and J 4 bases, with 11 bases left between them. Under the ViraFEST assay, PBMC were stimulated with viral peptide pools so that antigen-specific CD4+ T cells expanded. Sequencing was performed afterwards. Having been cultured for ten to eleven days, the cells underwent CD4+ T cell isolation. Having tested negative for nucleocapsid antibodies, the vaccine recipients showed no prior SARS-CoV-2 infection. Every well housed approximately 2.2 million PBMC, which grew in culture alongside 10 IU/ml IL-2 and about 10 ug/ml peptides. Study-wide results and caveats: Common cold coronavirus cross-reactivity was shown by only 1 of 255 vaccine-induced clones in healthy vaccinees.

The chain recombines TRBV30 with TRBJ1-5; TRBD1 might be the D (5 bases). The input for sequencing was CD4+ T cells from PBMCs cultured with HCoV-OC43 spike peptides, taken before COVID-19 vaccination. The subset was: HCoV-OC43 spike overlapping peptide pool stimulation. This clonotype was sampled from a human donor who received a COVID-19 vaccine. This CDR3 is CAWTGGTNQPQHF. The DNA for the CDR3 is TGTGCCTGGACTGGGGGAACTAATCAGCCCCAGCATTTT.